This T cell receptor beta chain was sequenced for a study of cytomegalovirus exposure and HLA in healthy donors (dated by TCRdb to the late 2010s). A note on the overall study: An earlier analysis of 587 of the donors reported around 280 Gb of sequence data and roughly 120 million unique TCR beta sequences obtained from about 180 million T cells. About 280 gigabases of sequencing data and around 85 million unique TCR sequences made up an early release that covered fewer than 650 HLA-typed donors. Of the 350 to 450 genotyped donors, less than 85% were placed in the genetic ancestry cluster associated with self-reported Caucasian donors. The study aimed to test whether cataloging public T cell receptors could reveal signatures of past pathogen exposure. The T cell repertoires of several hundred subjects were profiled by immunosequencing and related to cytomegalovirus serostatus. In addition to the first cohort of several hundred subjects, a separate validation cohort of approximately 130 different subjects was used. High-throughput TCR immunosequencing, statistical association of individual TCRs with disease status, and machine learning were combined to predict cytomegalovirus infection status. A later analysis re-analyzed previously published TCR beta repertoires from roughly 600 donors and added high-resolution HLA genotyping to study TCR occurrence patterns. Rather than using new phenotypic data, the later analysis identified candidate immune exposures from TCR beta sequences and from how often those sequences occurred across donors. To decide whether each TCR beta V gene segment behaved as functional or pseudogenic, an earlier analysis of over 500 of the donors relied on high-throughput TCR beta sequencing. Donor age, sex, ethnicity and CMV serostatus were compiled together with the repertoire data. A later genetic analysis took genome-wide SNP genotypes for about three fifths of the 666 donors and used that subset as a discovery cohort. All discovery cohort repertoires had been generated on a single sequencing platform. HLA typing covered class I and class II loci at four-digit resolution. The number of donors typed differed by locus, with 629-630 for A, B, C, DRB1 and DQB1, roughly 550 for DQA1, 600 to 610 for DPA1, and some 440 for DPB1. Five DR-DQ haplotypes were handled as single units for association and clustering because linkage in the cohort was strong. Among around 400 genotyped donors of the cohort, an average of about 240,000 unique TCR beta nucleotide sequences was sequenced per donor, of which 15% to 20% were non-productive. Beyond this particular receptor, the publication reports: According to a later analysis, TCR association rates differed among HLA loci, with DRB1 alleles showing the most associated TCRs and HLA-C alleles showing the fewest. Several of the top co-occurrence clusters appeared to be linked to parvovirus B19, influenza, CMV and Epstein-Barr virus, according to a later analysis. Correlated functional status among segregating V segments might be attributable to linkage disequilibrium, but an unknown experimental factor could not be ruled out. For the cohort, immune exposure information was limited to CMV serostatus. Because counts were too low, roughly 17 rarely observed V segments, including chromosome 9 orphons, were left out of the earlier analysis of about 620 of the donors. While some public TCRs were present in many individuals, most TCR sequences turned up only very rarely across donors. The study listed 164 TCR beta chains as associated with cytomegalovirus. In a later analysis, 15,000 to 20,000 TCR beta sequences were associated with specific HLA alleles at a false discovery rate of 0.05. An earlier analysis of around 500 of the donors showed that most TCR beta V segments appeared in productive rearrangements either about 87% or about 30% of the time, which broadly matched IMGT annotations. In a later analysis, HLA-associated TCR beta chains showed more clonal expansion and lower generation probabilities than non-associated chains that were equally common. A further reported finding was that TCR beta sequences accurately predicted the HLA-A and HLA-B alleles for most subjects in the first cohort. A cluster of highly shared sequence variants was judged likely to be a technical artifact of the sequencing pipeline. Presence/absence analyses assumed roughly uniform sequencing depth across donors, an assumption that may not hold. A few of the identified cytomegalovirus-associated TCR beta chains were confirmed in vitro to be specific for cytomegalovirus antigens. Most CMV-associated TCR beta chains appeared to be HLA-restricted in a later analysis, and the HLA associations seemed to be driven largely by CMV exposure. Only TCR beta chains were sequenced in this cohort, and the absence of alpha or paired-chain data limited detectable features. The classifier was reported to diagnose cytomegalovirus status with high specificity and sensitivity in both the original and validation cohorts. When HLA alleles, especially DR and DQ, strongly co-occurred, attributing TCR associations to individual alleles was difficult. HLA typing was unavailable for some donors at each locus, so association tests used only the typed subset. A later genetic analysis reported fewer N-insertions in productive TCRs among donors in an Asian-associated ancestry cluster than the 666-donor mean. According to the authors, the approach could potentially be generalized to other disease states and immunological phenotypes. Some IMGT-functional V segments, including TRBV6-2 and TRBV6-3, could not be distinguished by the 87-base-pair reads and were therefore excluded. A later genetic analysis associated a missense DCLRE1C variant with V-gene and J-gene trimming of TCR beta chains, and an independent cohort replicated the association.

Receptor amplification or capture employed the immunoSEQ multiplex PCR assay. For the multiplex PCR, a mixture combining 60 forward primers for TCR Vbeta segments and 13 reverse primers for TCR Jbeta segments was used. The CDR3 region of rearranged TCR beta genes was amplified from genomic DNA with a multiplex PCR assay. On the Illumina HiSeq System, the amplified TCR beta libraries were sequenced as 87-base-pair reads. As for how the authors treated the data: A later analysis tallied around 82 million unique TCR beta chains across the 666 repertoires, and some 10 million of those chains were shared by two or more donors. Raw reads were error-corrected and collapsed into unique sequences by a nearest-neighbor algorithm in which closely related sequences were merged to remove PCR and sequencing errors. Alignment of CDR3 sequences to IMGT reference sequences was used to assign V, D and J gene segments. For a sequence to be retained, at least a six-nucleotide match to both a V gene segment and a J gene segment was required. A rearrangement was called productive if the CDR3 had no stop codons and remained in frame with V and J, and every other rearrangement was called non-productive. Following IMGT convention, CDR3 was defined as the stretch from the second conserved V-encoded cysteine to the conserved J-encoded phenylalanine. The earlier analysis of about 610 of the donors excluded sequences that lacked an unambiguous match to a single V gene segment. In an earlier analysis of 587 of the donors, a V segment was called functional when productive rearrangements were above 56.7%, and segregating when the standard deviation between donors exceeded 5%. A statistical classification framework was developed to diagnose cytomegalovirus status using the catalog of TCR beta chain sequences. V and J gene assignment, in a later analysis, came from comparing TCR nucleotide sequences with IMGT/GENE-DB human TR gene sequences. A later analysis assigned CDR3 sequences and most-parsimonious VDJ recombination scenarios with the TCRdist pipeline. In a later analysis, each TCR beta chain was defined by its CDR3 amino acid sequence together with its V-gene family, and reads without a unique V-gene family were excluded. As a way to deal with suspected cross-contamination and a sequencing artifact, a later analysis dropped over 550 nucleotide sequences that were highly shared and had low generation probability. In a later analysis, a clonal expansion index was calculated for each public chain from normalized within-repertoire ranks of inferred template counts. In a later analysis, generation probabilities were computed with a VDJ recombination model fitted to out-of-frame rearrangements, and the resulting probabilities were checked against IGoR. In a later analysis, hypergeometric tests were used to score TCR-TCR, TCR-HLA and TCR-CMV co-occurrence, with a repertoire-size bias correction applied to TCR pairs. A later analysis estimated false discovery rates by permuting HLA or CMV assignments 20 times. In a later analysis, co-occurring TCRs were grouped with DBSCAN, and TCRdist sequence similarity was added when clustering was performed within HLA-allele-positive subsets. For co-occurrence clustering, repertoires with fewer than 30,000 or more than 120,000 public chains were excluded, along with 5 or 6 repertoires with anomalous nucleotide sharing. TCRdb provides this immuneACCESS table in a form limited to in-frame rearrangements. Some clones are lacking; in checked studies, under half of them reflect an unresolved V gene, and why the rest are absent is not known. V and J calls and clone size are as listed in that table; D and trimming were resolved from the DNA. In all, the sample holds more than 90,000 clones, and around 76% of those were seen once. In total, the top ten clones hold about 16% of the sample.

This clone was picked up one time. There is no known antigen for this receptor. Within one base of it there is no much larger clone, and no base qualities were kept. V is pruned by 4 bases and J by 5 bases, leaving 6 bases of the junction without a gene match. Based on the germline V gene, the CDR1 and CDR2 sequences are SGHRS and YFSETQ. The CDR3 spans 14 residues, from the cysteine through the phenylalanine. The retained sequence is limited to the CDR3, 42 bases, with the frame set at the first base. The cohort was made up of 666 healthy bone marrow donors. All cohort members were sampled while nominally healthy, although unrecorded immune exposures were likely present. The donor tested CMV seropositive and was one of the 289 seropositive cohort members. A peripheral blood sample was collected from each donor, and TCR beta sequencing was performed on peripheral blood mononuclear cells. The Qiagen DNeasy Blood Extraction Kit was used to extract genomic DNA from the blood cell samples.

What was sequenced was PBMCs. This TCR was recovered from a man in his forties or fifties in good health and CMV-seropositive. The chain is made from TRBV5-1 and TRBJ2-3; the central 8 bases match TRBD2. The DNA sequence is TGCGCCAGCAGCGACGGACTAGCCCAAGATACGCAGTATTTT. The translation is CASSDGLAQDTQYF.